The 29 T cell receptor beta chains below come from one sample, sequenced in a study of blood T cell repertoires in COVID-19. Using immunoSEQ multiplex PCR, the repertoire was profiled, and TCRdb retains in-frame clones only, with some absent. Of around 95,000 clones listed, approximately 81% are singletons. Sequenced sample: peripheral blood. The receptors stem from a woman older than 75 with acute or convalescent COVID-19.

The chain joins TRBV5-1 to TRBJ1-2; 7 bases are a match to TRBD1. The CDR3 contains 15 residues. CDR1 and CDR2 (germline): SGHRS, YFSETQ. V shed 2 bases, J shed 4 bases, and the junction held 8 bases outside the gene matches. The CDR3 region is CASSLNPTGSYGYTF. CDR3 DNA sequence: TGCGCCAGCAGCTTAAACCCGACAGGGAGCTATGGCTACACCTTC.

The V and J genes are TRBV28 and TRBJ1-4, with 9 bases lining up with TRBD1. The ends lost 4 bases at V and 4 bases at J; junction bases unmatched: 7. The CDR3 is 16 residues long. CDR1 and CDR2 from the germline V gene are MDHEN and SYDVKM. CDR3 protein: CASSSWTGAYNEKLFF. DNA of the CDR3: TGTGCCAGCAGTTCCTGGACAGGGGCCTATAATGAAAAACTGTTTTTT.

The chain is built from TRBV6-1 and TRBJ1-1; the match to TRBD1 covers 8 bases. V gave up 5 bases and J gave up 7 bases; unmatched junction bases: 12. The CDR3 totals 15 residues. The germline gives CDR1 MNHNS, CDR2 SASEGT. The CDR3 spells CASSPTRGPGGEAFF. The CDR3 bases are TGTGCCAGCAGTCCTACCAGGGGGCCGGGTGGTGAAGCTTTCTTT.

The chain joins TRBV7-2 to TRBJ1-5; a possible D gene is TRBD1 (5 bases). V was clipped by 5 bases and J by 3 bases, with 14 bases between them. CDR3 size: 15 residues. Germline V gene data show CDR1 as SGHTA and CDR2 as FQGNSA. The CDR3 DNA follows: TGTGCCAGCAGCCCCCTCGGGGGGAACAATCAGCCCCAGCATTTT. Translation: CASSPLGGNNQPQHF.

As DNA, the CDR3 is TGTGCCAGCAGCCTACAGGGGCTCCCGATGAGCACAGATACGCAGTATTTT. It encodes CASSLQGLPMSTDTQYF. This chain links TRBV13 with TRBJ2-3, with TRBD1 matching 7 bases. Germline trimming cut 5 bases from V and 0 bases from J; bases unmatched to any gene: 11. This CDR3 region has 17 residues. CDR1 and CDR2 from the germline V gene are PRHDT and FYEKMQ (reference sequence).

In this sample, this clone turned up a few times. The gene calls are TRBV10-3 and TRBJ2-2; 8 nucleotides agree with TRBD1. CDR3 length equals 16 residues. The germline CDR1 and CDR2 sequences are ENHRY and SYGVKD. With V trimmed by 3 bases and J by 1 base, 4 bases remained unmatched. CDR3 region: CAISEAGTGNTGELFF. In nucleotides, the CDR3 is TGTGCCATCAGTGAAGCCGGGACAGGGAACACCGGGGAGCTGTTTTTT.

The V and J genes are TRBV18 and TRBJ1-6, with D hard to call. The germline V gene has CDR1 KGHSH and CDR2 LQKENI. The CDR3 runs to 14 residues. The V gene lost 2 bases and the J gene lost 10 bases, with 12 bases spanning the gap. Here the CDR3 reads CASSPGTSRSPLHF. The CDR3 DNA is TGTGCCAGCTCACCAGGTACTTCACGATCACCCCTCCACTTT.

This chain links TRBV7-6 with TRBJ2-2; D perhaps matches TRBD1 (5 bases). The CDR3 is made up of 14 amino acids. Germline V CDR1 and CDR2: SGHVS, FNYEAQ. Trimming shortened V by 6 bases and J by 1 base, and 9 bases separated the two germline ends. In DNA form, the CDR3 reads TGTGCCAGCAGTTACGGACAGAACACCGGGGAGCTGTTTTTT. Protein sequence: CASSYGQNTGELFF.

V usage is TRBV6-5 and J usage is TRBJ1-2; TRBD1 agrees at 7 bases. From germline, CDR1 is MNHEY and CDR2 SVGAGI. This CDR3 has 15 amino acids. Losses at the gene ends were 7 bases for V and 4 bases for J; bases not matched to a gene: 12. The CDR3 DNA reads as TGTGCCAGCACCGTGACAGGGAGTAGCGTCTATGGCTACACCTTC. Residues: CASTVTGSSVYGYTF.

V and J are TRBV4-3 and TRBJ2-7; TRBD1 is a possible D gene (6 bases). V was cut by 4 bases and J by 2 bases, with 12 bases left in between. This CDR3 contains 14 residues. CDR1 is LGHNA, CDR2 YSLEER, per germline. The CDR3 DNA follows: TGCGCCAGCAGCCGACAGGTGGGACCCTACGAGCAGTACTTC. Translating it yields CASSRQVGPYEQYF.

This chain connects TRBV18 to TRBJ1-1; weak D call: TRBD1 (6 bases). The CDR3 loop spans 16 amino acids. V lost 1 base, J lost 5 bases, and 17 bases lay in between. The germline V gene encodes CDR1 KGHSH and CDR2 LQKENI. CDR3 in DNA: TGTGCCAGCTCACCACGTGAAACCTCAAGGGGGACTGAAGCTTTCTTT. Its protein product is CASSPRETSRGTEAFF.

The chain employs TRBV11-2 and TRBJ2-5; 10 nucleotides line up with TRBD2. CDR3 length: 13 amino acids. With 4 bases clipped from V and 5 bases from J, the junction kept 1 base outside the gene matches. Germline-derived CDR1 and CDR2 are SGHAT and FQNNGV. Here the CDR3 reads CASSSGLAETQYF. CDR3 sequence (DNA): TGTGCCAGCAGCTCGGGACTAGCGGAGACCCAGTACTTC.

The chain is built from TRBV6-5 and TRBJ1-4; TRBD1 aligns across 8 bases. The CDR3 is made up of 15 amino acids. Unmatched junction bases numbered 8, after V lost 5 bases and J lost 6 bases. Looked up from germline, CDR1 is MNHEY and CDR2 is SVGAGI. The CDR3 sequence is CASSLKQGVDEKLFF. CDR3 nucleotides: TGTGCCAGCAGTCTAAAACAGGGGGTCGATGAAAAACTGTTTTTT.

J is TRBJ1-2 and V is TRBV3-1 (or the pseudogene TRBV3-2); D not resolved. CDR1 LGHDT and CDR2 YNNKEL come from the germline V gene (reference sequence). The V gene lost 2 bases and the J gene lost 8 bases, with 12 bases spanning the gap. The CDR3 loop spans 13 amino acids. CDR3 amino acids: CASSQSETKGYTF. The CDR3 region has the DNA TGTGCCAGCAGCCAATCTGAGACAAAGGGCTACACCTTC.

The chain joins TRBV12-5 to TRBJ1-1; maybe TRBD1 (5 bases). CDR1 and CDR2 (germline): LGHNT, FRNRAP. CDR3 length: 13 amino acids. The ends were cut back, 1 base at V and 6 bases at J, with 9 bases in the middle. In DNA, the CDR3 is TGTGCTAGTGGTTTGGGTCGGGGGGCTGAAGCTTTCTTT. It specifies CASGLGRGAEAFF.

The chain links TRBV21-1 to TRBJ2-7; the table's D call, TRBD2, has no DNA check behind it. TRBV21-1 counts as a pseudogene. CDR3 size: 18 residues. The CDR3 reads CASSNGGTLGPGAYEQYF. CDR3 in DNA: TGTGCCAGCAGCAATGGGGGGACTTTGGGGCCGGGGGCCTACGAGCAGTACTTC.

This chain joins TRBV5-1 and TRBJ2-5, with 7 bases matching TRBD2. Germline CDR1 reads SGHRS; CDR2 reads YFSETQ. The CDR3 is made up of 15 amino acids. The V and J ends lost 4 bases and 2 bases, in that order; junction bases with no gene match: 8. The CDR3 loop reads CASSPGGGSQETQYF. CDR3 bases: TGCGCCAGCAGCCCTGGGGGGGGTTCTCAAGAGACCCAGTACTTC.

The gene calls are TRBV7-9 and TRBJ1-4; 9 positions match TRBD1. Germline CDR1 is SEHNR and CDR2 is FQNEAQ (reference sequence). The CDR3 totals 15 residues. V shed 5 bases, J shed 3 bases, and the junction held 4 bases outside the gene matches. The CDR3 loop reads CASSDDRGANEKLFF. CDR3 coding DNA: TGTGCCAGCAGCGACGACAGGGGGGCTAATGAAAAACTGTTTTTT.

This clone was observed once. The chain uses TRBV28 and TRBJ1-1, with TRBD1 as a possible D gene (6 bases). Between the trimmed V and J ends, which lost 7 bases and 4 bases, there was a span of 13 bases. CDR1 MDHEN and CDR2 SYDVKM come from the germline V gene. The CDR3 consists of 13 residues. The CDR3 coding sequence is TGTGCCAGCACAGTTCTGGACAGCACTGAAGCTTTCTTT. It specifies CASTVLDSTEAFF.

The CDR3 is CASMAGGYNSPLHF. DNA of the CDR3: TGTGCCAGCATGGCAGGGGGCTATAATTCACCCCTCCACTTT. This chain connects TRBV6-5 to TRBJ1-6, with TRBD1 identical over 7 bases. The CDR3 is 14 amino acids. The J segment lost 3 bases and the V segment lost 7 bases, leaving 3 bases of the junction unmatched. Germline V gives CDR1 MNHEY, CDR2 SVGAGI.

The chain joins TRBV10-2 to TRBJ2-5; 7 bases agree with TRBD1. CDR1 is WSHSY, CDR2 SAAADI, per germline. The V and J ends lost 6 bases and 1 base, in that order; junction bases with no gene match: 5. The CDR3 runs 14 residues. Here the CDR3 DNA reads TGCGCCAGCAGCTCGGGACAGCTCCAAGAGACCCAGTACTTC. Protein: CASSSGQLQETQYF.

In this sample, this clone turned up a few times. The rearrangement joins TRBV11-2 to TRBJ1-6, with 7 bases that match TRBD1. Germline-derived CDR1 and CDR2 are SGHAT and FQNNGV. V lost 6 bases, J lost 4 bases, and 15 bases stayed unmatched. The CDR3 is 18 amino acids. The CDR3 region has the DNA TGTGCCAGCAGACGAAGAGGGGGCCCGACAGATTATAATTCACCCCTCCACTTT. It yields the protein CASRRRGGPTDYNSPLHF.

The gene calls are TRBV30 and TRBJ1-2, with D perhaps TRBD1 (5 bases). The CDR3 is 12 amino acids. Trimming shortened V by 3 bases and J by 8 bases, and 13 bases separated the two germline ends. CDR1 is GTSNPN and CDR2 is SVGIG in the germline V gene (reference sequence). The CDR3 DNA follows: TGTGCCTGGAGCGGGACGGCGGGGGGCTACACCTTC. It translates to CAWSGTAGGYTF.

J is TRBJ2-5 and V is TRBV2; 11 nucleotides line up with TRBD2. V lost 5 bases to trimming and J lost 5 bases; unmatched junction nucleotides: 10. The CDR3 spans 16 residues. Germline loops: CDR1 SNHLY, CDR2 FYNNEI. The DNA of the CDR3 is TGTGCCAGCAGTCCTTTAGCGGGGGGGCCAGGGGAGACCCAGTACTTC. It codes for CASSPLAGGPGETQYF.

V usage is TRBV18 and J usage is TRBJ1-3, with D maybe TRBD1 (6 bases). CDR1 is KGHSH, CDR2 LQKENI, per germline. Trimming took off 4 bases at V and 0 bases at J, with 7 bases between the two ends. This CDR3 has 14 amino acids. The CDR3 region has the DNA TGTGCCAGCTCACTACAGGGCTCTGGAAACACCATATATTTT. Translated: CASSLQGSGNTIYF.

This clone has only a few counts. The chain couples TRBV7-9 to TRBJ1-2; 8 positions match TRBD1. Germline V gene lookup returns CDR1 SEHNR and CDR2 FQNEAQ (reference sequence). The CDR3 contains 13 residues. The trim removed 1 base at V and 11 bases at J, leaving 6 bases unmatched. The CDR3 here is CASSLGGQVSYTF. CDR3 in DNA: TGTGCCAGCAGCTTAGGGGGACAGGTTTCTTACACCTTC.

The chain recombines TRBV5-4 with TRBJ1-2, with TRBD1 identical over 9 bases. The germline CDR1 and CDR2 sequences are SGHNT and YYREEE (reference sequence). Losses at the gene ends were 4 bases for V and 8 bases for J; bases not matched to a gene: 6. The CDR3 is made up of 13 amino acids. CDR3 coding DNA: TGTGCCAGCAGCCTACAGGGGGCGGAGGGCTACACCTTC. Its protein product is CASSLQGAEGYTF.

This CDR3 is CASIRQTSSGNTIYF. The CDR3 DNA sequence: TGTGCCAGCATCCGACAGACGAGCTCTGGAAACACCATATATTTT. The rearrangement links TRBV6-5 to TRBJ1-3; TRBD1 is a possible D gene (5 bases). Trimming removed 7 bases from V and 0 bases from J, with 13 bases in between. Germline-derived CDR1 and CDR2 are MNHEY and SVGAGI. The CDR3 is 15 residues long.

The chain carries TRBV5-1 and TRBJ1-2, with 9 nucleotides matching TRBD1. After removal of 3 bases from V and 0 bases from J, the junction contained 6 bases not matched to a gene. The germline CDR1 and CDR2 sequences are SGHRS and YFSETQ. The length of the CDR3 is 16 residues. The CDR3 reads CASSSGTGSANYGYTF. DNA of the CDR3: TGCGCCAGCAGCTCCGGGACAGGGTCAGCTAACTATGGCTACACCTTC.